The clone carrying this T cell receptor (beta chain) was detected ten times or more. These data originate in a study of T cells in Graves' hyperthyroidism and ophthalmopathy. The authors took PBMCs from 10 ml fresh peripheral blood. RNA transcripts served as the template for amplifying TCR beta CDR3 regions. The HTBI primer set served for first-round RT-PCR of the TCR CDR3. MiXCR, applied by TCRdb to the multiplex PCR reads, yields one record per CDR3 protein. The table lists 250,000 to 400,000 distinct CDR3 sequences, around 15% of them singletons. The specimen sequenced was blood. The receptor comes from a woman aged 40-49 years with Graves' ophthalmopathy.

The CDR3 reads CSVDMGQGLVSEQYF. The CDR3, as DNA: TGCAGCGTTGATATGGGACAGGGGTTGGTATCCGAGCAGTACTTC. This chain connects TRBV29-1 to TRBJ2-7, with 10 bases identical to TRBD1. CDR1 SQVTM and CDR2 ANQGSEA come from the germline V gene. V shed 3 bases, J shed 6 bases, and the junction held 11 bases outside the gene matches. This CDR3 contains 15 residues.